The 23 T cell receptor beta chains given below trace back to one sample, sequenced in a study of CXCR3-negative and CXCR3-positive naive CD8 T cells. The libraries of TRB cDNA were constructed through 5' RACE using UMI labels. TCRdb reprocessed the 5' RACE reads, keeping one entry per CDR3 protein, no DNA. This table holds some 130,000 distinct CDR3 sequences. These receptors are not linked to any known antigen. Findings of the study overall: The TRB CDR3s that CXCR3-positive naive cells carried were more hydrophobic than those of CXCR3-negative naive cells.

Sequencing input: naive CXCR3+ CD8+ T cells from blood. Specified subset: CD45RO-CCR7+CD27+CD95- naive CD8+ T cells expressing CXCR3 (TNR3+). These receptors originate from a human donor in good health. Some clones in this sample may be carry-over from other donors' samples.

This sequence joins TRBV28 and TRBJ2-7; TCRdb designates TRBD1, a call that cannot be tested without DNA. CDR3 size: 12 residues. From germline, CDR1 is MDHEN and CDR2 SYDVKM. CDR3 sequence reads: CASSLSGPEQYF.

The V call is TRBV7-3, the J call TRBJ2-1; absent DNA, TCRdb's TRBD1 call cannot be checked. Germline V CDR1 and CDR2: SGHTA, FQGTGA. CDR3 length: 14 amino acids. The CDR3 protein is CASSPDLRGNEQFF.

CDR3 amino acids: CSAKGVRSYEQYF. The chain uses TRBV20-1 and TRBJ2-7; the TCRdb D gene call, TRBD2, has no DNA to confirm it. The CDR3 covers 13 residues. The germline V gene encodes CDR1 DFQATT and CDR2 SNEGSKA (reference sequence).

The rearrangement links TRBV14 to TRBJ2-7; TCRdb's D call of TRBD1 is untestable without DNA. The CDR3 extends over 16 amino acids. Germline V gene lookup returns CDR1 SGHDN and CDR2 FVKESK. This CDR3 is CASSQDPGIGPYEQYF.

The chain has TRBV2 and TRBJ1-3; the TRBD1 assignment by TCRdb is unverifiable without DNA. Germline lookup yields CDR1 SNHLY and CDR2 FYNNEI. The CDR3 is made up of 13 amino acids. The CDR3: CASGTGEGNTIYF.

The V gene is TRBV7-9, the J gene TRBJ2-1; the D call of TRBD1 rests on TCRdb alone, since no DNA is present to check it. CDR1 is SEHNR, CDR2 FQNEAQ, per germline (reference sequence). The CDR3 covers 14 residues. CDR3 sequence reads: CASSPLQGYNEQFF.

The rearrangement links TRBV5-4 to TRBJ2-7; without DNA, the TCRdb call of TRBD1 cannot be checked. The V gene's germline CDR1 is SGHNT and CDR2 YYREEE (reference sequence). The CDR3 covers 14 residues. This CDR3 reads CASSPDRGQDEQYF. The whole variable domain, filled in from reference TRBV5-4 and TRBJ2-7, reads ETGVTQSPTHLIKTRGQQVTLRCSSQSGHNTVSWYQQALGQGPQFIFQYYREEENGRGNFPPRFSGLQFPNYSSELNVNALELDDSALYLCASSPDRGQDEQYFGPGTRLTVT.

The V call is TRBV12-3 or TRBV12-4, the J call TRBJ2-5; TCRdb picks TRBD2, but there is no DNA to check that call. The CDR3 has 14 amino acids. The CDR3 protein is CASAVPGGGETQYF.

The chain links TRBV29-1 to TRBJ2-7; the TRBD1 assignment by TCRdb is unverifiable without DNA. The CDR3 is 12 residues long. Per germline, CDR1 SQVTM and CDR2 ANQGSEA. Here the CDR3 reads CSVEKRRGESYF.

This chain links TRBV12-3 or TRBV12-4 with TRBJ2-3; TCRdb gives TRBD2 as the D gene, but with no DNA this cannot be confirmed. The CDR3 runs 17 residues. The CDR3 spells CASTISGPRPSTDTQYF.

The gene calls are TRBV7-2 and TRBJ1-2; TCRdb reports TRBD1, a call that lacks DNA to check it against. Germline V gene data show CDR1 as SGHTA and CDR2 as FQGNSA. The CDR3 length is 13 residues. CDR3: CASSRTVSYGYTF.

The chain couples TRBV29-1 to TRBJ1-5; TCRdb names TRBD1, which stays unverified in the absence of DNA. CDR1 is SQVTM, CDR2 ANQGSEA, per germline. The CDR3 is 20 residues long. The CDR3 loop is CSVFDFLGGPGQGDNQPQHF.

V and J are TRBV28 and TRBJ1-1. The germline V gene encodes CDR1 MDHEN and CDR2 SYDVKM. This CDR3 has 19 residues. CDR3 in amino acids: CASSLTGGTLDSFHTEAFF.

V is TRBV11-3 and J is TRBJ2-1; TCRdb's assignment of TRBD1 cannot be checked, as there is no DNA. The CDR3 has 14 residues. Germline V lookup: CDR1 SGHNT, CDR2 YENEEA. The CDR3 reads CASSSDTGRNEQFF. The variable domain in full, completed from reference TRBV11-3 and TRBJ2-1, reads EAGVVQSPRYKIIEKKQPVAFWCNPISGHNTLYWYLQNLGQGPELLIRYENEEAVDDSQLPKDRFSAERLKGVDSTLKIQPAELGDSAVYLCASSSDTGRNEQFFGPGTRLTVL.

The gene calls are TRBV10-1 and TRBJ2-5; the TRBD2 assignment by TCRdb is unverifiable without DNA. The CDR3 loop spans 13 amino acids. Germline V CDR1 and CDR2: WNHNN, SYGVQD (reference sequence). The CDR3 loop reads CASSDSVRETQYF.

The chain has TRBV11-2 and TRBJ2-3; TCRdb lists TRBD1, though no DNA is available to test this call. Germline values: CDR1 SGHAT, CDR2 FQNNGV. The CDR3 is 14 amino acids. CDR3 in amino acids: CASSLAGGSSTQYF.

The chain uses TRBV19 and TRBJ2-3; TCRdb reports TRBD1, a call that lacks DNA to check it against. Germline lookup yields CDR1 LNHDA and CDR2 SQIVND (reference sequence). The CDR3 runs to 14 residues. CDR3 region: CASTRQESTDTQYF.

The gene calls are TRBV14 and TRBJ2-1. CDR3 length equals 12 residues. Germline values: CDR1 SGHDN, CDR2 FVKESK. The CDR3: CASSRQYNEQFF.

The V and J genes are TRBV12-5 and TRBJ2-1; with no DNA, the TCRdb D assignment of TRBD1 cannot be verified. The CDR3 is 19 amino acids. Germline V lookup: CDR1 LGHNT, CDR2 FRNRAP. CDR3 protein: CASGLVPLTGTGLVHEQFF.

V is TRBV30 and J is TRBJ2-1. The CDR3 spans 11 residues. In germline, CDR1 is GTSNPN, CDR2 SVGIG (reference sequence). CDR3 residues: CAGGRNNEQFF. The full variable domain, rest sourced from reference TRBV30 and TRBJ2-1, is SQTIHQWPATLVQPVGSPLSLECTVEGTSNPNLYWYRQAAGRGLQLLFYSVGIGQISSEVPQNLSASRPQDRQFILSSKKLLLSDSGFYLCAGGRNNEQFFGPGTRLTVL.

The chain recombines TRBV29-1 with TRBJ1-1. Germline V gene sequence: CDR1 SQVTM, CDR2 ANQGSEA. The CDR3 length is 11 residues. This CDR3 reads CSVETGTEAFF.

CDR3 amino acids: CASSESGSYEQYF. The chain recombines TRBV6-1 with TRBJ2-7. The germline CDR1 and CDR2 sequences are MNHNS and SASEGT. This CDR3 is built from 13 residues.

CDR3 region: CASSLGGHNTEAFF. The V gene is TRBV7-9, the J gene TRBJ1-1; without DNA, the TCRdb call of TRBD1 cannot be checked. The CDR3 extends over 14 amino acids. Per germline, CDR1 SEHNR and CDR2 FQNEAQ (reference sequence). The complete variable domain, with remaining parts taken from reference TRBV7-9 and TRBJ1-1, reads DTGVSQNPRHKITKRGQNVTFRCDPISEHNRLYWYRQTLGQGPEFLTYFQNEAQLEKSRLLSDRFSAERPKGSFSTLEIQRTEQGDSAMYLCASSLGGHNTEAFFGQGTRLTVV.